The sequence of this T cell receptor (beta chain) was determined in a study of STAT5B mutations in CD4+ large granular lymphocyte leukemia. Study outcomes and limitations: Without HLA matching, higher CD4+ than CD8+ T-LGLL clonality could reflect small sample size. Top patient clones used TRBV06 genes more often: 8/27 versus 2/35 in controls. Without putative leukemic clones, patient CD4-sorted repertoires remained more clonal than healthy CD4+ repertoires.

Produced via immunoSEQ multiplex PCR; TCRdb's table is partial and in-frame only. The table has 25,000 to 35,000 clones, less than 75% seen once; the top ten hold more than 0.35%. The CDR3 has 17 amino acids. Germline-derived CDR1 and CDR2 are LNHDA and SQIVND (reference sequence). V shed 3 bases and J shed 0 bases, with 18 bases lying between them. As concerns this clone: Antigen unknown.

Sequencing used CD4+ T cells from blood buffy coats. The rearrangement joins TRBV19 to TRBJ2-7; possibly TRBD1 for D (6 bases). The receptor's source is a human donor in good health. CDR3: CASSIRLQGLSSYEQYF. CDR3 in DNA: TGTGCCAGTAGTATCCGTTTACAGGGCTTAAGCTCCTACGAGCAGTACTTC.